This entry describes one TCR beta chain. This clone has only one observation. Its antigen is unknown. Nothing much larger sits one base from this clone, and base qualities are not available. The cohort comprised some 680 healthy bone marrow donors. All cohort members were sampled while nominally healthy, although unrecorded immune exposures were likely present. The donor tested CMV seronegative, placing the donor among the 350 or so seronegative members of the cohort. Every donor gave a peripheral blood sample, and the peripheral blood mononuclear cells from that sample were used for TCR beta sequencing. The Qiagen DNeasy Blood Extraction Kit was used to extract genomic DNA from the blood cell samples. This sample was included in a study of cytomegalovirus exposure and HLA in healthy donors (dated by TCRdb to 2016 to 2017). A note on the overall study: An earlier analysis of approximately 640 of the donors reported approximately 300 Gb of sequence data and 117 million unique TCR beta sequences from about 179 million T cells. Roughly 300 gigabases of sequencing data and around 87 million unique TCR sequences were included in an early release covering roughly 700 HLA-typed donors. Of the approximately 400 genotyped donors, around 81% fell in the genetic ancestry cluster associated with self-reported Caucasian donors. The study aimed to test whether cataloging public T cell receptors could reveal signatures of past pathogen exposure. The study profiled the T cell repertoires of 666 subjects by immunosequencing and related them to cytomegalovirus serostatus. A separate validation cohort of about 110 different subjects was used in addition to the roughly 700-subject first cohort. To predict cytomegalovirus infection status, the study brought together high-throughput TCR immunosequencing, statistical association of individual TCRs with disease status, and machine learning. A later analysis re-examined previously published TCR beta repertoires from more than 650 donors and added high-resolution HLA genotyping to investigate patterns of TCR occurrence. Rather than drawing on any new phenotypic data, the later analysis identified candidate immune exposures from TCR beta sequences and the way those sequences occurred across donors. To decide whether each TCR beta V gene segment behaved as functional or pseudogenic, an earlier analysis of over 500 of the donors relied on high-throughput TCR beta sequencing. Alongside the repertoire data, information on donor age, sex, ethnicity and CMV serostatus was compiled. Genome-wide SNP genotypes for about three fifths of the 666 donors were used in a later genetic analysis, which treated that subset as a discovery cohort. Every repertoire in the discovery cohort had been generated on one and the same sequencing platform. Class I and class II HLA loci were covered by the typing at four-digit resolution. Typing coverage differed by locus: A, B, C, DRB1 and DQB1 were typed in roughly 620-630 donors, DQA1 in 522, DPA1 in some 600, and DPB1 in roughly 470. About 5 DR-DQ haplotypes were handled as single units for association and clustering, since linkage in the cohort was strong. On average, 235,054 unique TCR beta nucleotide sequences were sequenced per donor among several hundred genotyped donors of the cohort, with roughly 18% of those sequences being non-productive.

Libraries were constructed by the immunoSEQ multiplex PCR assay. For the multiplex PCR, a mixture combining 60 forward primers for TCR Vbeta segments and 13 reverse primers for TCR Jbeta segments was used. The CDR3 region of rearranged TCR beta genes was amplified from genomic DNA with a multiplex PCR assay. Amplified TCR beta libraries were sequenced as 87-base-pair reads on the Illumina HiSeq System. In the source study's methods: A later analysis tallied about 77 million unique TCR beta chains across the 700 or so repertoires, and about 10 million of those chains were shared by two or more donors. To remove PCR and sequencing errors, raw reads were error-corrected and collapsed into unique sequences using a nearest-neighbor algorithm that merged closely related sequences. CDR3 sequences were aligned to IMGT reference sequences to assign V, D and J gene segments. Each retained sequence needed at least a six-nucleotide match to both a V gene segment and a J gene segment. Rearrangements were classified as productive when the CDR3 lacked stop codons and remained in frame with V and J, and all other rearrangements were classified as non-productive. Following IMGT convention, CDR3 was defined as the stretch from the second conserved V-encoded cysteine up to the conserved J-encoded phenylalanine. In an earlier analysis of just under 600 of the donors, sequences lacking an unambiguous match to a single V gene segment were excluded. In an earlier analysis of 450 to 750 of the donors, a V segment was called functional when productive rearrangements were above 56.7%, and segregating when the standard deviation between donors exceeded 5%. To diagnose cytomegalovirus status from the catalog of TCR beta chain sequences, a statistical classification framework was built. In a later analysis, TCR nucleotide sequences were compared against IMGT/GENE-DB human TR gene sequences so that V and J genes could be assigned. Using the TCRdist pipeline, a later analysis assigned CDR3 sequences along with most-parsimonious VDJ recombination scenarios. A later analysis defined each TCR beta chain by its CDR3 amino acid sequence plus V-gene family, and excluded reads lacking a unique V-gene family. To address suspected cross-contamination and a sequencing artifact, a later analysis removed around 600 highly shared, low-generation-probability nucleotide sequences. A later analysis calculated a clonal expansion index for each public chain from normalized within-repertoire ranks of inferred template counts. In a later analysis, generation probabilities were computed with a VDJ recombination model fitted to out-of-frame rearrangements, and the resulting probabilities were checked against IGoR. In a later analysis, TCR-TCR, TCR-HLA and TCR-CMV co-occurrence was scored with hypergeometric tests, and a repertoire-size bias correction was applied to TCR pairs. A later analysis estimated false discovery rates by permuting HLA or CMV assignments 20 times. In a later analysis, co-occurring TCRs were grouped using DBSCAN, and TCRdist sequence similarity was added for clustering within HLA-allele-positive subsets. For co-occurrence clustering, repertoires with fewer than 30,000 or more than 120,000 public chains were excluded, along with four to six repertoires with anomalous nucleotide sharing. TCRdb obtained this table from immuneACCESS and retained in-frame rearrangements with V and J assigned. These tables miss some clones; where compared with another copy, unresolved V genes account for less than half of the shortfall, and the remainder is unexplained. V and J calls and clone size follow that table, whereas D and trimming were derived from the DNA. The table for this sample lists over 90,000 clones; roughly 76% of them were counted only once. Approximately 3.5% of the sample belongs to the ten largest clones.

Broader findings and caveats from the paper: Correlated functional status among segregating V segments might reflect linkage disequilibrium, but an unknown experimental factor could not be ruled out. A later genetic analysis associated a missense DCLRE1C variant with V-gene and J-gene trimming of TCR beta chains, and an independent cohort replicated the association. Because counts were too low, some 17 rarely observed V segments, including chromosome 9 orphons, were excluded from the earlier analysis of roughly 580 of the donors. The sequencing pipeline was judged likely to have produced a cluster of highly shared sequence variants as a technical artifact. The authors suggested that the approach could potentially be extended to other disease states and immunological phenotypes. Presence/absence analyses assumed roughly uniform sequencing depth across donors, an assumption that may not hold. In a later analysis, most CMV-associated TCR beta chains were found to appear HLA-restricted, with HLA associations seemingly driven largely by CMV exposure. Three of the identified cytomegalovirus-associated TCR beta chains were confirmed in vitro to be specific for cytomegalovirus antigens. In a later analysis, several top co-occurrence clusters were reported to appear linked to parvovirus B19, influenza, CMV and Epstein-Barr virus. A later analysis found that TCR association rates varied across HLA loci, with DRB1 alleles showing the most associated TCRs and HLA-C alleles the fewest. Compared with the 666-donor mean, donors in an Asian-associated ancestry cluster had fewer N-insertions in productive TCRs, according to a later genetic analysis. In a later analysis, 16,951 TCR beta sequences were associated with specific HLA alleles at a false discovery rate of 0.05. A total of fewer than 200 TCR beta chains were listed by the study as associated with cytomegalovirus. Broadly in line with IMGT annotations, most TCR beta V segments showed up in productive rearrangements about 90% or about 30% of the time in an earlier analysis of approximately 600 of the donors. Because HLA typing was unavailable for some donors at each locus, only the typed subset was used in association tests. The classifier was reported to diagnose cytomegalovirus status with high specificity and sensitivity in both the original and validation cohorts. This cohort had only TCR beta chains sequenced, and the lack of alpha or paired-chain data limited which features could be detected. A further reported finding was that TCR beta sequences accurately predicted the HLA-A and HLA-B alleles for most subjects in the first cohort. The only immune exposure information available for the cohort was CMV serostatus. When HLA alleles, especially DR and DQ, strongly co-occurred, attributing TCR associations to individual alleles was difficult. Most TCR sequences were seen in very few donors, while some public TCRs were found in many individuals. A later analysis found that HLA-associated TCR beta chains were more clonally expanded and had lower generation probabilities than equally common non-associated chains. Because the 87-base-pair reads could not distinguish some IMGT-functional V segments, including TRBV6-2 and TRBV6-3, those segments were excluded.

The CDR3 sequence holds 13 residues, the cysteine and phenylalanine included. The entry retains the CDR3 DNA only, 39 bases that are in frame from base 1. The germline V gene (reference sequence) yields SEHNR for CDR1 and FQNEAQ for CDR2. Deletion took 3 bases off V and 5 bases off J, with a span of 8 bases between the germline ends. Rearrangement joined TRBV7-9 to TRBJ1-5; a confident D gene designation cannot be given. This TCR came from a man in his forties in good health and CMV-seronegative. The material sequenced was PBMCs. DNA sequence: TGTGCCAGCAGCTTGTACTCCGATCAGCCCCAGCATTTT. Its coded protein is CASSLYSDQPQHF.